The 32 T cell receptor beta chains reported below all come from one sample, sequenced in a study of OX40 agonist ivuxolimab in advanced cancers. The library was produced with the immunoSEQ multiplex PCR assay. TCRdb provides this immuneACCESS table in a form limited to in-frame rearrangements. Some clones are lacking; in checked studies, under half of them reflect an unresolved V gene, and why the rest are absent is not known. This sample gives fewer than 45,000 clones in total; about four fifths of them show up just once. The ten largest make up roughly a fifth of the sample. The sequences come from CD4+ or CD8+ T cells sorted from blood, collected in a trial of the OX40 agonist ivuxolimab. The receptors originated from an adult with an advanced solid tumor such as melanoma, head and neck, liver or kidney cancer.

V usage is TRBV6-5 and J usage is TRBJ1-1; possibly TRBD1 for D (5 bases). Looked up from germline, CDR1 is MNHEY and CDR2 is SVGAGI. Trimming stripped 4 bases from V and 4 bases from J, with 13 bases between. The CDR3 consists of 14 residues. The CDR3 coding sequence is TGTGCCAGCAGTTTCTCCGGGGCCTTCACTGAAGCTTTCTTT. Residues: CASSFSGAFTEAFF.

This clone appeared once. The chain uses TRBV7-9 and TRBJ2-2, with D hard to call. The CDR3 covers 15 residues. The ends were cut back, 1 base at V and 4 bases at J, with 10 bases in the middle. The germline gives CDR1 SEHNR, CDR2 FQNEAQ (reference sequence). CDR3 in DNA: TGTGCCAGCAGCTTAGACAGCCCAACCACCGGGGAGCTGTTTTTT. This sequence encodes CASSLDSPTTGELFF.

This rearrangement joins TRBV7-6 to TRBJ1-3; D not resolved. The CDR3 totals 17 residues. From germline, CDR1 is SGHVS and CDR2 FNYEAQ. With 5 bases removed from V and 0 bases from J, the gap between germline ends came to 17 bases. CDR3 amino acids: CASSERPGIFSGNTIYF. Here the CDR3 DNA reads TGTGCCAGCAGCGAAAGGCCAGGCATATTCTCTGGAAACACCATATATTTT.

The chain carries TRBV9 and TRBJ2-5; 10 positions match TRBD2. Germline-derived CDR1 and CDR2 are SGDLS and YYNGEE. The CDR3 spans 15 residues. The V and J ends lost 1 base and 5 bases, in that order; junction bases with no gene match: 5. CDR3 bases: TGTGCCAGCAGCGTAAGCGGGGGGGCTCTCGAGACCCAGTACTTC. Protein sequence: CASSVSGGALETQYF.

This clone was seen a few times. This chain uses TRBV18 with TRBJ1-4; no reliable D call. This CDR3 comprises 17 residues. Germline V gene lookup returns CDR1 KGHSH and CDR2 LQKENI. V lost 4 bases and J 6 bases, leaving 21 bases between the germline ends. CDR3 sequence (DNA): TGTGCCAGCTCACTAAACGTCCTCAGAGGGCTTGATGAAAAACTGTTTTTT. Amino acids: CASSLNVLRGLDEKLFF.

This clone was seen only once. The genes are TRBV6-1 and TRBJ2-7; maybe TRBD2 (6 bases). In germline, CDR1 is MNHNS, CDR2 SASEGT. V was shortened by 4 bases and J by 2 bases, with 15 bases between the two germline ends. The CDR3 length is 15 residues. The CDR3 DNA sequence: TGTGCCAGCAGTGCCACCGAACGGGGGACCTACGAGCAGTACGTC. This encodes CASSATERGTYEQYV.

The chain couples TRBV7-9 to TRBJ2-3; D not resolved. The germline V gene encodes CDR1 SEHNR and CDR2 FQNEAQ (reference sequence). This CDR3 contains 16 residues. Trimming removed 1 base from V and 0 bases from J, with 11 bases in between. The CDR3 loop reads CASSLEVFPSTDTQYF. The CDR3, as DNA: TGTGCCAGCAGCTTAGAGGTATTCCCTAGCACAGATACGCAGTATTTT.

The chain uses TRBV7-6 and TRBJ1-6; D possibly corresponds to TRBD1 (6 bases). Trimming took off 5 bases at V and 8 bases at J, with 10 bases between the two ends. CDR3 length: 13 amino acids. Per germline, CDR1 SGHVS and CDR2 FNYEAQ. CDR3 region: CASSEDSYSPLHF. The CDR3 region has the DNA TGTGCCAGCAGCGAGGACAGTTATTCACCCCTCCACTTT.

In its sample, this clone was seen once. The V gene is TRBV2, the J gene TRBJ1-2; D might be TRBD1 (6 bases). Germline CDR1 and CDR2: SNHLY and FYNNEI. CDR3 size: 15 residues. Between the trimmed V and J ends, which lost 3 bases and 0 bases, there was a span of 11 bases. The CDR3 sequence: CASSETGLANYGYTF. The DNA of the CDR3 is TGTGCCAGCAGTGAGACAGGATTGGCTAACTATGGCTACACCTTC.

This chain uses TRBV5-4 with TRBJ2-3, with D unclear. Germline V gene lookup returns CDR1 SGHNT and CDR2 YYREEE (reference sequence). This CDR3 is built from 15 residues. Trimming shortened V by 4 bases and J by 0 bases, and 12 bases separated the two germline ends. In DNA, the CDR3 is TGTGCCAGCAGCCTACGGACGCCTAGCACAGATACGCAGTATTTT. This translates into CASSLRTPSTDTQYF.

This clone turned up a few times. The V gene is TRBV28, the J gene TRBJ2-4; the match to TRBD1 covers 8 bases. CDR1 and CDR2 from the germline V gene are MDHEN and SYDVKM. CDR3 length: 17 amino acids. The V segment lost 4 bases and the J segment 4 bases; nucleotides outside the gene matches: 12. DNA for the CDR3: TGTGCCAGCAGTTCCTGGGAAGAGGGACAGGAGAAAAACATTCAGTACTTC. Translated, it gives CASSSWEEGQEKNIQYF.

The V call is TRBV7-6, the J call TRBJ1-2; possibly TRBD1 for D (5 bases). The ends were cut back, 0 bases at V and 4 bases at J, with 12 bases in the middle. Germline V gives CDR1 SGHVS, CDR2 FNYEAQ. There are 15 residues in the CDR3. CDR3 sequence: CASSLAGGSLYGYTF. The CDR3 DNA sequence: TGTGCCAGCAGCTTAGCCGGGGGTAGTCTCTATGGCTACACCTTC.

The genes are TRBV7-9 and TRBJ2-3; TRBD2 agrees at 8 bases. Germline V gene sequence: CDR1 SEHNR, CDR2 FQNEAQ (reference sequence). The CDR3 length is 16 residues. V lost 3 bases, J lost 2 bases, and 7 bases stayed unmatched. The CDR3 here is CASSFGAGGNTDTQYF. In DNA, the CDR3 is TGTGCCAGCAGCTTTGGCGCGGGGGGAAACACAGATACGCAGTATTTT.

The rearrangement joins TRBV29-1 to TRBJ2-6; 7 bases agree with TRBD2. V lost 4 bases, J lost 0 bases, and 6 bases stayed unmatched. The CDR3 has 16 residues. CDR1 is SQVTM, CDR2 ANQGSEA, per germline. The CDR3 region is CSVVAGDSSGANVLTF. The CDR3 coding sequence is TGCAGCGTTGTGGCGGGGGACTCCTCTGGGGCCAACGTCCTGACTTTC.

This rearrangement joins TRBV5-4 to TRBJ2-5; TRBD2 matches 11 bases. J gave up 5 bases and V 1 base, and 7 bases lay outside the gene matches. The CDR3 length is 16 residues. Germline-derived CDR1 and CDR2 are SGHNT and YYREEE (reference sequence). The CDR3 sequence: CASSLSLAGGKETQYF. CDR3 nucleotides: TGTGCCAGCAGCTTGTCGCTAGCGGGGGGCAAGGAGACCCAGTACTTC.

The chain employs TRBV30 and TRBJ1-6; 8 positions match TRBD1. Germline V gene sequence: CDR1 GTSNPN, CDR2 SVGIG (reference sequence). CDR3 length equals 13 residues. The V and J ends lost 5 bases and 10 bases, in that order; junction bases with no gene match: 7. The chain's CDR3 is CAWGAGGGSPLHF. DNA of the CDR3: TGTGCCTGGGGAGCAGGGGGCGGCTCACCCCTCCACTTT.

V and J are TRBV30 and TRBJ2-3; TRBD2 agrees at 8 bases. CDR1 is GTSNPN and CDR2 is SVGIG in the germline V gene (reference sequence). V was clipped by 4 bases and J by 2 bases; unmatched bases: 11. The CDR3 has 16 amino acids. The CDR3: CAWTSYSGGLTDTQYF. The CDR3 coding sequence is TGTGCCTGGACTTCCTACTCGGGGGGGCTCACAGATACGCAGTATTTT.

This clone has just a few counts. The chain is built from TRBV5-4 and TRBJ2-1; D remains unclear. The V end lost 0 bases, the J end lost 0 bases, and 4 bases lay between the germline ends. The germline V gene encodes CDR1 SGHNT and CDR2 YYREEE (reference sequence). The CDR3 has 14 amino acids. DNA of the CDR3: TGTGCCAGCAGCTTGGCCGGCTCCTACAATGAGCAGTTCTTC. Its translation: CASSLAGSYNEQFF.

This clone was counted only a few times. The CDR3 DNA sequence: TGTGCCAGCACCCTCCGGCCAGGAGACTCCTACGAGCAGTACGTC. Its translation: CASTLRPGDSYEQYV. This chain uses TRBV2 with TRBJ2-7; D ambiguous. Trimming took off 7 bases at V and 0 bases at J, with 16 bases between the two ends. The CDR3 runs 15 residues. Germline loops: CDR1 SNHLY, CDR2 FYNNEI.

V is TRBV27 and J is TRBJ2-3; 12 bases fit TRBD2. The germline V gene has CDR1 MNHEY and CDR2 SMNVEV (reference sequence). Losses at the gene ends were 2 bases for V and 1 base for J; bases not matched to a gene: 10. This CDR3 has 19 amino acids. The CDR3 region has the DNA TGTGCCAGCAGTTTACTAGGGCTGGCTAGCGGGAGGGGCACAGATACGCAGTATTTT. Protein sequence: CASSLLGLASGRGTDTQYF.

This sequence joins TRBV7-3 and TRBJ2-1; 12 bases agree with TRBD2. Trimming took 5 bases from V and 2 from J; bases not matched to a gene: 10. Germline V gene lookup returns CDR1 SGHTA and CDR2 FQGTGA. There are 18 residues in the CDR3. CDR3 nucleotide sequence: TGTGCCAGCAGCCGGACCAGACTAGCGGGGGACACCTACAATGAGCAGTTCTTC. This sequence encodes CASSRTRLAGDTYNEQFF.

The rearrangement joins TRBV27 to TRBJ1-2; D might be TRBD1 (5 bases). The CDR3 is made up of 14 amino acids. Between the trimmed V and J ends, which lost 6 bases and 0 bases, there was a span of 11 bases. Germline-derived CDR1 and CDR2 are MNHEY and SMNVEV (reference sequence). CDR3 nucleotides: TGTGCCAGCAGACCGGGGGGAGCTAACTATGGCTACACCTTC. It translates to CASRPGGANYGYTF.

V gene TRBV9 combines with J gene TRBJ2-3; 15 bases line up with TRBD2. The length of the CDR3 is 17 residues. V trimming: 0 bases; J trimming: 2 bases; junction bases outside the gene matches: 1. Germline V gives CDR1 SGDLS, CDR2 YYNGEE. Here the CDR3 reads CASSVGTSGGVTDTQYF. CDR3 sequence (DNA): TGTGCCAGCAGCGTAGGGACTAGCGGGGGGGTCACAGATACGCAGTATTTT.

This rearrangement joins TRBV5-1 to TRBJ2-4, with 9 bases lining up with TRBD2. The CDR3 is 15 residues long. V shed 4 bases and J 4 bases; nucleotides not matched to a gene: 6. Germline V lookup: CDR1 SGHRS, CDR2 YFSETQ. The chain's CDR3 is CASSPRLAAKNIQYF. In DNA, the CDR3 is TGCGCCAGCAGCCCGCGACTAGCGGCTAAAAACATTCAGTACTTC.

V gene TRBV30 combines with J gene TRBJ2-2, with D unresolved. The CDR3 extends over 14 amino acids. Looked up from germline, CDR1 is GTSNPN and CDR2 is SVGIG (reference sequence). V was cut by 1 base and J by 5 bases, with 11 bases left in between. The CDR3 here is CAWSANSGTGELFF. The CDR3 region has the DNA TGTGCCTGGAGTGCCAATAGTGGAACCGGGGAGCTGTTTTTT.

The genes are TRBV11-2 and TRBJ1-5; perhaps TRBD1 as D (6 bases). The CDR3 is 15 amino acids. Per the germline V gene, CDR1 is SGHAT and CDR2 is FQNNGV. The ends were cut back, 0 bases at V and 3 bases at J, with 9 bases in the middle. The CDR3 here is CASSLDGQPNQPQHF. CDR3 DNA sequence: TGTGCCAGCAGCTTAGATGGACAGCCCAATCAGCCCCAGCATTTT.

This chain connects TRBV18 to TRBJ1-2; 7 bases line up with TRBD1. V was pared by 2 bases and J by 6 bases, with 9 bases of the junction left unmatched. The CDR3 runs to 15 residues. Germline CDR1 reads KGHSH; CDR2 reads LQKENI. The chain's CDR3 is CASSPATGIPHGYTF. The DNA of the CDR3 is TGTGCCAGCTCACCAGCGACAGGGATTCCACATGGCTACACCTTC.

This CDR3 reads CAITARDSNSYEQYF. CDR3 nucleotide sequence: TGTGCCATCACTGCCCGGGACTCCAACTCCTACGAGCAGTACTTC. The rearrangement joins TRBV2 to TRBJ2-7; TRBD2 is a possible D gene (6 bases). Germline values: CDR1 SNHLY, CDR2 FYNNEI. Trimming cost V 10 bases and J 0 bases, with 19 bases left between them. The CDR3 sequence is 15 residues long.

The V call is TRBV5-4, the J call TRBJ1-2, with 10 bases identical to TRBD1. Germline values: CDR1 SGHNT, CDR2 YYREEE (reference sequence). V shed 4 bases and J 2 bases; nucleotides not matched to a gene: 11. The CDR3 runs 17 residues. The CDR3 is CASSPYRDRGTNYGYTF. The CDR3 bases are TGTGCCAGCAGCCCATACCGGGACAGGGGAACCAACTATGGCTACACCTTC.

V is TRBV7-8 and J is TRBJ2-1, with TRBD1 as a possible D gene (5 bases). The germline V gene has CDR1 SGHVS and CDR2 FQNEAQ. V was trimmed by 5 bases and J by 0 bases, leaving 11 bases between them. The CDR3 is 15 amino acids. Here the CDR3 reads CASSPPGFSYNEQFF. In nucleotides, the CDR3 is TGTGCCAGCAGCCCTCCAGGGTTCTCCTACAATGAGCAGTTCTTC.

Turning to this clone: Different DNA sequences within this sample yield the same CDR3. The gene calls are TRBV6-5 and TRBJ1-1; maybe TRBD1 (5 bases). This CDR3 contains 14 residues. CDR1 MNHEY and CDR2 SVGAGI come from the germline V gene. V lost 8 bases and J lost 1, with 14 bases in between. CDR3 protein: CASCRTGRNTEAFF. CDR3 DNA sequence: TGTGCCAGCTGTAGGACGGGACGGAACACTGAAGCTTTCTTT.

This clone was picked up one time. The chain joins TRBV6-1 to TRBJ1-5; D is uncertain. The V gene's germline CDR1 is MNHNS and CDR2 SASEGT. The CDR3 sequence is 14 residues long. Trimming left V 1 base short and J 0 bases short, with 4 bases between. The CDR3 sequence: CASSEVHSNQPQHF. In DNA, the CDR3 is TGTGCCAGCAGTGAAGTCCATAGCAATCAGCCCCAGCATTTT.